This T cell receptor (beta chain) was sequenced for a study of blood T cell repertoires in COVID-19. Study background: From T cells, B-cell-depleted T cells, or PBMCs came the material, which was cDNA or gDNA.

The V gene's germline CDR1 is ENHRY and CDR2 SYGVKD. The CDR3 sequence is 13 residues long. Trimming pared 4 bases from V and 3 bases from J, leaving 10 bases between. Assay: immunoSEQ multiplex PCR; the TCRdb copy retains only in-frame clones and omits some. The sample carries 85,000 to 130,000 clones, more than 85% recorded once. This receptor was identified in a human donor in a cohort sampled during active COVID-19. The material sequenced was peripheral blood. The rearrangement uses TRBV10-3 and TRBJ2-7, with D tentatively TRBD1 (6 bases). The CDR3 nucleotides read TGTGCCATCAGTGTAGGGGGAGACTACGAGCAGTACTTC. This encodes CAISVGGDYEQYF.